The following is a T cell receptor beta chain sequence with its context. The antigen it recognizes is unknown. Base qualities were left out, and no much larger clone turns up one base away. This specimen comes from a study of control samples from healthy donors and cancer patients (dated by TCRdb to about 2020). Library preparation used the immunoSEQ multiplex PCR assay. Drawn from immuneACCESS, this table holds only the in-frame rearrangements with V and J called that TCRdb kept. Clones are partly lost; checked studies trace under half to an unresolved V gene and leave the rest unexplained. This sample has 130,000 to 150,000 clones in its table, and about 93% of those were observed once. The top ten hold approximately 15% of the sample. There are 15 amino acids in the CDR3, from cysteine to phenylalanine inclusive. The read is trimmed to its CDR3 DNA, 45 bases read in frame from base 1. V sheds 5 bases and J sheds 8 bases, leaving 19 bases between their ends. As encoded in the germline V gene, CDR1 is SGHTA while CDR2 is FQGNSA.

The receptor comes from a man aged 55 to 70 with colorectal cancer. Sequencing was done on a sample of PBMCs. The sequence is built from TRBV7-2 and TRBJ1-3; the D gene assignment is ambiguous. The DNA sequence reads TGTGCCAGCAGCGTACAGCGAGAGGGTCTCCACACCATATATTTT. This encodes CASSVQREGLHTIYF. The full variable domain, completed from the reference TRBV7-2 and TRBJ1-3 proteins outside the CDR3, reads GAGVSQSPSNKVTEKGKDVELRCDPISGHTALYWYRQSLGQGLEFLIYFQGNSAPDKSGLPSDRFSAERTGGSVSTLTIQRTQQEDSAVYLCASSVQREGLHTIYFGEGSWLTVV.